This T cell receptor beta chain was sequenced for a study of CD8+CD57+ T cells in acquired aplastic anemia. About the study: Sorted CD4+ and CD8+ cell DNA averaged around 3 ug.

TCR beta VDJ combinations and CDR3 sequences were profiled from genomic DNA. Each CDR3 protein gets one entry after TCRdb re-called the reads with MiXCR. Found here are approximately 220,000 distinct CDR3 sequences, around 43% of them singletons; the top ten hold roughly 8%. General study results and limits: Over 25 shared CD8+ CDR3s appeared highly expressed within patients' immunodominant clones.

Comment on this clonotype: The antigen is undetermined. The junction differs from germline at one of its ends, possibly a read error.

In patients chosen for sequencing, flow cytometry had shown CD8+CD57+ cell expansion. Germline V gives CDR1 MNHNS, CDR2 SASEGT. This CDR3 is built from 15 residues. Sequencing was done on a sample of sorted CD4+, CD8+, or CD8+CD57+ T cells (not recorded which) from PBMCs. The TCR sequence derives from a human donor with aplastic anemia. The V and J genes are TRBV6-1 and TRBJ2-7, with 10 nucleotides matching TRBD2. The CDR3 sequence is CASSDLAGVSYEQYF. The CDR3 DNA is TGCGCCAGCAGTGACCTAGCGGGGGTCTCCTACGAGCAGTACTTC.